The following is a T cell receptor beta chain sequence with its context. This specimen comes from a study of blood T cell repertoires in COVID-19. In the study overall: The samples span acute and convalescent COVID-19 from the United States, Italy and Spain. The cDNA or gDNA used as material had been derived from T cells, B-cell-depleted T cells, or PBMCs.

Trimming left V 7 bases short and J 2 bases short, with 12 bases between. The V gene's germline CDR1 is SGHTS and CDR2 YDEGEE. CDR3 size: 14 residues. Per the authors' pipeline: Amplification of reference gene primers was used by the study to estimate nucleated cell counts. Assay: immunoSEQ multiplex PCR; the TCRdb copy retains only in-frame clones and omits some. D and trimming come from the DNA, and the V and J calls and clone size come from that table. Seen here are more than 95,000 clones, approximately 86% observed once, and the top ten hold over 7%. The source of this sequence is a human donor in a cohort sampled during active COVID-19. This chain connects TRBV5-8 to TRBJ1-4, with D uncertain. The sample comprised peripheral blood. CDR3 nucleotides: TGTGCCAGCGCGACTCCCGCCACTAATGAAAAACTGTTTTTT. Amino acids: CASATPATNEKLFF. The variable domain in full, completed from reference TRBV5-8 and TRBJ1-4, reads EAGVTQSPTHLIKTRGQQATLRCSPISGHTSVYWYQQALGLGLQFLLWYDEGEERNRGNFPPRFSGRQFPNYSSELNVNALELEDSALYLCASATPATNEKLFFGSGTQLSVL.